Following are 12 T cell receptor beta chains from one sample sequenced in a study of blood T cells in healthy people across ages. Sample-barcoded 5' priming and a J-beta primer mix drove a second PCR of about 7 to 12 cycles. TCRdb re-derived calls from the 5' RACE reads in MiXCR, one entry per CDR3 protein. The sample yields a few hundred thousand distinct CDR3 sequences, roughly 29% seen once. Specimen: blood. Receptors were obtained from a woman aged 70-85 years in good health.

This clonotype was seen a few times. This sequence joins TRBV3-1 and TRBJ2-5; D remains ambiguous. The tail of the sequence fits TRBJ2-7 better, so the J call may be wrong. The germline gives CDR1 LGHDT, CDR2 YNNKEL (reference sequence). This CDR3 contains 13 residues. The DNA for the CDR3 is TGTGCCAGCAGCCAAAGATTGGGATACGAGCAGTACTTC. This encodes CASSQRLGYEQYF.

This clonotype has a count of ten or more. This chain connects TRBV28 to TRBJ2-2, with D maybe TRBD1 (6 bases). Germline CDR1 and CDR2: MDHEN and SYDVKM. The CDR3 length is 13 residues. The V gene lost 10 bases and the J gene lost 5 bases, with 14 bases spanning the gap. This CDR3 reads CATSQGKTGELFF. In DNA, the CDR3 is TGTGCCACCTCCCAGGGGAAGACCGGGGAGCTGTTTTTT.

V usage is TRBV12-3 or TRBV12-4 and J usage is TRBJ2-7; D unclear. With 7 bases removed from V and 0 bases from J, the gap between germline ends came to 4 bases. The CDR3 runs to 11 residues. The CDR3 region is CASTLSYEQYF. In nucleotides, the CDR3 is TGTGCCAGCACCCTCTCCTACGAGCAGTACTTC.

In regard to this clonotype: Being one base from a much bigger clone, this may be a read error. The CDR3 loop reads CASSPDLGEQFF. DNA for the CDR3: TGCGCCAGCAGCCCTGACTTAGGTGAGCAGTTCTTC. This chain joins TRBV5-1 and TRBJ2-1; no clear D gene. This CDR3 is 12 amino acids long. The germline CDR1 and CDR2 sequences are SGHRS and YFSETQ. V dropped 4 bases and J dropped 9 bases, with 11 bases sitting between them.

This clonotype was recorded at least ten times. V is TRBV7-2 and J is TRBJ1-1; D call uncertain. V lost 1 base and J lost 3, with 6 bases in between. The CDR3 totals 13 residues. Germline loops: CDR1 SGHTA, CDR2 FQGNSA. The CDR3 here is CASSLDRDTEAFF. In nucleotides, the CDR3 is TGTGCCAGCAGCTTAGATAGGGACACTGAAGCTTTCTTT.

The rearrangement links TRBV7-9 to TRBJ1-1, with 8 nucleotides matching TRBD1. Trimming removed 10 bases from V and 4 bases from J; junction bases left unmatched: 11. Germline-derived CDR1 and CDR2 are SEHNR and FQNEAQ (reference sequence). CDR3 length equals 14 residues. CDR3 region: CATLEWDRTTEAFF. CDR3 bases: TGTGCCACCTTGGAGTGGGACAGGACCACTGAAGCTTTCTTT.

The sample holds a few counts of this clonotype. The chain uses TRBV7-3 and TRBJ2-2; D might be TRBD2 (6 bases). The CDR3 totals 14 residues. Deletions cut 4 bases from V and 2 bases from J, with 8 bases between. Germline values: CDR1 SGHTA, CDR2 FQGTGA. The CDR3 spells CASSWTKNTGELFF. The CDR3 DNA reads as TGTGCCAGCAGCTGGACTAAAAACACCGGGGAGCTGTTTTTT. Drawing the rest from reference TRBV7-3 and TRBJ2-2, the complete variable domain is GAGVSQTPSNKVTEKGKYVELRCDPISGHTALYWYRQSLGQGPEFLIYFQGTGAADDSGLPNDRFFAVRPEGSVSTLKIQRTERGDSAVYLCASSWTKNTGELFFGEGSRLTVL.

The rearrangement links TRBV7-2 to TRBJ1-1; D unclear. The V end lost 4 bases, the J end lost 1 base, and 7 bases lay between the germline ends. Germline CDR1 is SGHTA and CDR2 is FQGNSA. CDR3 size: 13 residues. CDR3 in amino acids: CASSWVKNTEAFF. The CDR3 bases are TGTGCCAGCAGCTGGGTGAAGAACACTGAAGCTTTCTTT.

The chain uses TRBV7-2 and TRBJ2-7; weak D call: TRBD2 (5 bases). The CDR3 has 13 amino acids. The V gene lost 6 bases and the J gene lost 10 bases, with 19 bases spanning the gap. The germline V gene has CDR1 SGHTA and CDR2 FQGNSA. In nucleotides, the CDR3 is TGTGCCAGCAGGCTTGGCGGGCCGTCCGATCAGTACTTC. It encodes CASRLGGPSDQYF.

DNA of the CDR3: TGTGCCAGCAGCTTGAGACCGGGAGGGAATAAAATGTACGAGCAGTACTTC. Amino acids: CASSLRPGGNKMYEQYF. This chain links TRBV13 with TRBJ2-7, with TRBD2 identical over 8 bases. After removal of 3 bases from V and 4 bases from J, the junction contained 14 bases not matched to a gene. The CDR3 runs 17 residues. Looked up from germline, CDR1 is PRHDT and CDR2 is FYEKMQ (reference sequence).

This clonotype showed up just a few times. This rearrangement joins TRBV6-2 or TRBV6-3 to TRBJ2-5; D is ambiguous. The tail of the sequence fits TRBJ2-1 better, so the J call may be wrong. CDR3 length: 11 residues. Germline-derived CDR1 and CDR2 are MNHEY and SVGEGT. DNA for the CDR3: TGTGCCAGCAGTTACGACAATGAGCAGTTCTTC. This encodes CASSYDNEQFF.

The chain combines TRBV4-1 with TRBJ1-1, with a tentative D call TRBD1 (6 bases). Trimming shortened V by 3 bases and J by 3 bases, and 17 bases separated the two germline ends. CDR3 length equals 16 residues. Germline V gives CDR1 MGHRA, CDR2 YSYEKL. The CDR3 bases are TGCGCCAGCAGCCAGTTTGCAGGGGCTCGCGACACTGAAGCTTTCTTT. It codes for CASSQFAGARDTEAFF.